This T cell receptor beta chain was identified in a study of OX40 agonist ivuxolimab in advanced cancers. This table comes from immunoSEQ multiplex PCR, and its TCRdb copy is limited to in-frame clones, with some not included. The sample carries tens of thousands of clones, roughly 85% recorded once. This sample comprised CD4+ or CD8+ T cells sorted from blood, obtained in a trial of the OX40 agonist ivuxolimab. The sequence came from an adult with an advanced solid tumor such as melanoma, head and neck, liver or kidney cancer.

The CDR3 DNA reads TGTGCCACCAGCAACGGACTAGCGGCTAGCCAAGAGACCCAGTACTTC. This translates into CATSNGLAASQETQYF. The gene calls are TRBV15 and TRBJ2-5, with 10 bases that match TRBD2. V shed 4 bases, J shed 1 base, and the junction held 6 bases outside the gene matches. This CDR3 is 16 amino acids long. The V gene's germline CDR1 is LNHNV and CDR2 YYDKDF (reference sequence).